This T cell receptor (beta chain) was sequenced for a study of chemoradiotherapy in HPV16-positive cancers. The repertoire was sequenced with immunoSEQ multiplex PCR; TCRdb's copy has only in-frame clones and lacks some. Among approximately 12,000 clones listed, roughly 78% were seen once. V shed 0 bases and J 1 base; nucleotides not matched to a gene: 5. Germline V gives CDR1 LNHNV, CDR2 YYDKDF (reference sequence). The CDR3 totals 16 residues. General study findings and limits: Candidate HPV-specific clones and E7-related TCR motifs grew in tumor during treatment.

With respect to this clone: What it binds is not known.

The receptor was derived from a human donor with HPV-associated anogenital cancer. V gene TRBV15 combines with J gene TRBJ1-1; 7 nucleotides agree with TRBD1. This specimen was taken from a patient who underwent chemoradiotherapy. CDR3 DNA sequence: TGTGCCACCAGCAGAGATAGGGACAGACCGAACACTGAAGCTTTCTTT. Residues: CATSRDRDRPNTEAFF.